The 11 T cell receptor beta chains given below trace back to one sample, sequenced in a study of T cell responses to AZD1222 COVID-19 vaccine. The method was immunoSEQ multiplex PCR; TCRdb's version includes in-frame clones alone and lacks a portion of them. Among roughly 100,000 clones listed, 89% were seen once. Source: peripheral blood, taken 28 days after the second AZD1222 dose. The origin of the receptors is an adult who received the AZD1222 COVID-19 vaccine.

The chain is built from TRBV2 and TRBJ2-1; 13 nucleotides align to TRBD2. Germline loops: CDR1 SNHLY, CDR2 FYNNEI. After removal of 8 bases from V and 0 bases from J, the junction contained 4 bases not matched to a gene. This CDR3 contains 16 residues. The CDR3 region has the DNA TGTGCCAGCGAGGGACTAGCGGGAACCTCCTACAATGAGCAGTTCTTC. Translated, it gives CASEGLAGTSYNEQFF.

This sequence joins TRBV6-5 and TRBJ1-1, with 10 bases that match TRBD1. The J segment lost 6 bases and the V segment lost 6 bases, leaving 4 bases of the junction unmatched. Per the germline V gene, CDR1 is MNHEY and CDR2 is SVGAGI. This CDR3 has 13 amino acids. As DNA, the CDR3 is TGTGCCAGCAGAAGAGACAGGGGGCCTGAAGCTTTCTTT. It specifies CASRRDRGPEAFF.

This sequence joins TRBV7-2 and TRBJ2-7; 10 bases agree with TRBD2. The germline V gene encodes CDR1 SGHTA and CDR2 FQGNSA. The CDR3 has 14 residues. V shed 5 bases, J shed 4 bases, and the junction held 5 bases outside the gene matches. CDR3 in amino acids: CASSRTSGQYEQYF. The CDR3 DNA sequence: TGTGCCAGCAGCCGGACTAGCGGCCAATACGAGCAGTACTTC.

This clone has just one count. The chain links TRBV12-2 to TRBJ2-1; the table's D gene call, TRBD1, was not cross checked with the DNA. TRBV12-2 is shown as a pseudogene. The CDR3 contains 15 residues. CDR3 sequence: CASRSTGTGANEQFF. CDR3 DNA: TGTGCAAGTCGCTCTACCGGGACAGGGGCCAATGAGCAGTTCTTC.

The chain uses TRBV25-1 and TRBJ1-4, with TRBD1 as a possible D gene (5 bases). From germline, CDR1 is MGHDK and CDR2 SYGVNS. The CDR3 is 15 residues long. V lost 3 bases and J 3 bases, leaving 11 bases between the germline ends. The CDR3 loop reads CASSEPGPANEKLFF. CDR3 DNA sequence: TGTGCCAGCAGTGAGCCGGGACCCGCTAATGAAAAACTGTTTTTT.

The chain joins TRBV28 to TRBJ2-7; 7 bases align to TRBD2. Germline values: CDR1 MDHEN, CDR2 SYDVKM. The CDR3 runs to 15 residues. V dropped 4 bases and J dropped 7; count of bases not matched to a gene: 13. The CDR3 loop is CASSSPGGSSGEQYF. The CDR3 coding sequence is TGTGCCAGCAGTTCCCCCGGCGGGAGTTCTGGAGAGCAGTACTTC.

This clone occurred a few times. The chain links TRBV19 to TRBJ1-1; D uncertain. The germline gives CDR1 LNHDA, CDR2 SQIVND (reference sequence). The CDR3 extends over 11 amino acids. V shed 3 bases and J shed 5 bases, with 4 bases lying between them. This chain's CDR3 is CASSMRTEAFF. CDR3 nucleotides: TGTGCCAGTAGTATGAGGACTGAAGCTTTCTTT.

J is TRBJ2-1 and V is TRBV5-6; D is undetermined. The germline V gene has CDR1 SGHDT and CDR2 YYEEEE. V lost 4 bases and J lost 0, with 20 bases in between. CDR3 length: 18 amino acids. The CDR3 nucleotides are TGTGCCAGCAGCCTAAGTTTAAGGTTTACGAGCTCCTACAATGAGCAGTTCTTC. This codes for CASSLSLRFTSSYNEQFF.

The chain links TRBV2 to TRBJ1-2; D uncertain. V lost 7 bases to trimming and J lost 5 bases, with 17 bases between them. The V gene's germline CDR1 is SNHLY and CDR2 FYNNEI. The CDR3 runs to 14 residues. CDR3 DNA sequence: TGTGCCAGCATCGTGAAAGGCTACACTTATGGCTACACCTTC. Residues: CASIVKGYTYGYTF. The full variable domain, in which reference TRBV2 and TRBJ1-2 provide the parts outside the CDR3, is EPEVTQTPSHQVTQMGQEVILRCVPISNHLYFYWYRQILGQKVEFLVSFYNNEISEKSEIFDDQFSVERPDGSNFTLKIRSTKLEDSAMYFCASIVKGYTYGYTFGSGTRLTVV.

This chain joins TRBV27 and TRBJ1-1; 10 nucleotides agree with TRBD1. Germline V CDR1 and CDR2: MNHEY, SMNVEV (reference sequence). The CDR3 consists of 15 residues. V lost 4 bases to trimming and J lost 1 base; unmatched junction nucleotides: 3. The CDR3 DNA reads TGTGCCAGCAGTTCGGGACAGGGGACGAACACTGAAGCTTTCTTT. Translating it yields CASSSGQGTNTEAFF.

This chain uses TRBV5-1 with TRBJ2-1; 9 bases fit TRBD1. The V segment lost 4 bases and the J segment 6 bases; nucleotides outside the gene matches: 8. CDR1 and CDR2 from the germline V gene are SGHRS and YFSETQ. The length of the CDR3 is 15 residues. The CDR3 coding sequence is TGCGCCAGCAGCAGGGGAAGGACAGGGGCCAATGAGCAGTTCTTC. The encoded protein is CASSRGRTGANEQFF.